One T cell receptor (beta chain) is described in this entry. This sample stems from a study of T cell changes during pregnancy in multiple sclerosis. The CDR3 has 16 amino acids. Trimming pared 2 bases from V and 0 bases from J, leaving 11 bases between. Germline V gives CDR1 MNHNY, CDR2 SVGAGI (reference sequence). Data came from immunoSEQ multiplex PCR; TCRdb stores just in-frame clones and leaves some out. The table includes under 55,000 clones, roughly 94% detected once. Sample: CD4+ T cells from peripheral blood mononuclear cells, taken in the third trimester of pregnancy. The rearrangement uses TRBV6-6 and TRBJ2-1; no clear D. The clonotype comes from a female donor with multiple sclerosis, enrolled in a pregnancy study. The CDR3 spells CASSYPHPSSYNEQFF. CDR3 in DNA: TGTGCCAGCAGTTACCCACACCCCAGCTCCTACAATGAGCAGTTCTTC.